This T cell receptor beta chain derives from a study of blood T cell repertoires in COVID-19. Study information: COVID-19 samples from acute and convalescent phases originated in the United States, Italy and Spain. PBMCs, B-cell-depleted T cells, or T cells were the source of the cDNA or gDNA that made up the material.

Germline CDR1 and CDR2: LGHDT and YNNKEL (reference sequence). The CDR3 is 14 residues long. V was shortened by 6 bases and J by 1 base, with 10 bases between the two germline ends. Original analysis: How many nucleated cells were present was estimated from reference gene primer amplification. Only in-frame clones appear in the TCRdb table, and some are missing; sequencing was by immunoSEQ multiplex PCR. V and J calls and clone size are copied from that table; D and trimming were computed from the DNA. The data contain about 63,000 clones, around 80% of them singletons. The chain has TRBV3-1 (or the pseudogene TRBV3-2) and TRBJ1-5, with D unclear. Material: peripheral blood. The receptor comes from a human donor in a cohort sampled during active COVID-19. The DNA for the CDR3 is TGTGCCAGCAGTAAAGTCCTAAGCAATCAGCCCCAGCATTTT. Translation gives CASSKVLSNQPQHF.